This T cell receptor (beta chain) was recorded in a study of T-cell reconstitution after alpha-beta-depleted transplantation in children. The CDR3 has 12 amino acids. Germline CDR1 reads SEHNR; CDR2 reads FQNEAQ (reference sequence). Between the trimmed V and J ends, which lost 5 bases and 5 bases, there was a span of 10 bases. For TCRbeta, the library was prepared with unique molecular identifiers. Each CDR3 protein is one row after TCRdb ran MiXCR on the PCR reads. The sample holds 280,000 or so distinct CDR3 sequences, approximately 10% seen once. This clonotype was picked up many times. No antigen is known for it. Overall study results and limits: By one year post-transplant, T-cell counts and diversity largely arose from T cells that were newly produced. Several hundred expanded graft clones reportedly supplied alpha-beta T cells about two months after transplant. The high TCRbeta diversity at day 60 in some patients came from surviving recipient T cells and thymic progenitors.

The chain couples TRBV7-9 to TRBJ2-7; no firm D call. This TCR came from a male patient aged 2 to 9 who had a stem cell transplant for chronic granulomatous disease, so the T cells may come from the graft donor. Sequenced here: peripheral blood, sampled 180 days after TCRalphabeta/CD19-depleted stem cell transplant. The CDR3: CASSNRTHEQYF. The CDR3 DNA reads TGTGCCAGCAGCAATCGCACGCACGAGCAGTACTTC. The full variable domain, in which reference TRBV7-9 and TRBJ2-7 provide the parts outside the CDR3, is DTGVSQNPRHKITKRGQNVTFRCDPISEHNRLYWYRQTLGQGPEFLTYFQNEAQLEKSRLLSDRFSAERPKGSFSTLEIQRTEQGDSAMYLCASSNRTHEQYFGPGTRLTVT.